The T cell receptor beta chain described here comes from a study of shared T cell receptors in the human thymus. Trimming removed 0 bases from V and 6 bases from J, with 16 bases in between. Germline values: CDR1 SGHNT, CDR2 YYREEE (reference sequence). The CDR3 covers 16 residues. Using immunoSEQ multiplex PCR, the repertoire was profiled, and TCRdb retains in-frame clones only, with some absent. Of about 380,000 clones in the sample, 95% were seen once. The clonotype was recovered from a human donor. The material sequenced was thymocytes. This sequence joins TRBV5-4 and TRBJ2-1; maybe TRBD2 (6 bases). This CDR3 reads CASSLGVTGAGNEQFF. CDR3 nucleotides: TGTGCCAGCAGCTTGGGGGTTACGGGAGCTGGCAATGAGCAGTTCTTC.